This TCR beta chain was sequenced during a study of shared clonotypes between healthy human individuals. Whole-study findings and limits: Generally, estimated richness proved larger in naive subsets than it did in memory subsets. Only a few donors were included, so the genetic and exposure-history diversity represented was limited.

There are 15 residues in the CDR3. The germline CDR1 and CDR2 sequences are KGHSH and LQKENI. Between the trimmed V and J ends, which lost 3 bases and 2 bases, there was a span of 14 bases. The authors' processing: Filtering differed since immunoSEQ provided only junctions, with no quality scores. Sequenced by immunoSEQ multiplex PCR; TCRdb stores in-frame clones only, minus some. V and J calls and clone size are as listed in that table; D and trimming were resolved from the DNA. This table holds over a million clones, 95% to 99% found once. As to this clone: Its antigen is as yet unknown.

The sequence derives from a young man in good health. The sequencing sample was made of naive CD4+ T cells sorted from blood. Subset noted: CD45RA+ positively selected. The J gene is TRBJ2-7, the V gene TRBV18, with D maybe TRBD2 (6 bases). CDR3 DNA sequence: TGTGCCAGCTCACCCCACTCTAGCGCCGCCTACGAGCAGTACTTC. Translation gives CASSPHSSAAYEQYF.